One and the same sample provided the 10 T cell receptor beta chains below, sequenced in a study of cytomegalovirus exposure and HLA in healthy donors. Method: immunoSEQ multiplex PCR; TCRdb's copy keeps in-frame clones and lacks some. Seen here are about 140,000 clones, 80% to 90% observed once, and the top ten hold less than 5.5%. Sequenced sample: PBMCs. The source is a man younger than 35 in good health and CMV-seropositive.

CDR3 coding DNA: TGTGCCTGGACGACCTCTAGGAACACTGAAGCTTTCTTT. Encoded protein: CAWTTSRNTEAFF. The chain has TRBV30 and TRBJ1-1; D remains ambiguous. V shed 4 bases and J shed 1 base, with 10 bases lying between them. The germline V gene has CDR1 GTSNPN and CDR2 SVGIG (reference sequence). CDR3 length equals 13 residues. The complete variable domain, with remaining parts taken from reference TRBV30 and TRBJ1-1, reads SQTIHQWPATLVQPVGSPLSLECTVEGTSNPNLYWYRQAAGRGLQLLFYSVGIGQISSEVPQNLSASRPQDRQFILSSKKLLLSDSGFYLCAWTTSRNTEAFFGQGTRLTVV.

The chain employs TRBV25-1 and TRBJ1-2; tentatively, D is TRBD1 (5 bases). Trimming took off 3 bases at V and 5 bases at J, with 7 bases between the two ends. The CDR3 contains 12 residues. CDR1 MGHDK and CDR2 SYGVNS come from the germline V gene. CDR3 amino acids: CASSEGLYGYTF. CDR3 coding DNA: TGTGCCAGCAGTGAGGGGCTTTATGGCTACACCTTC.

The rearrangement links TRBV6-6 to TRBJ2-7, with unresolved D. CDR1 and CDR2 (germline): MNHNY, SVGAGI (reference sequence). Trimming pared 8 bases from V and 0 bases from J, leaving 11 bases between. CDR3 length: 13 amino acids. Written as DNA, the CDR3 is TGTGCCAGCTCTTTGCGGTTCTCCTACGAGCAGTACTTC. Amino acid sequence: CASSLRFSYEQYF.

V usage is TRBV21-1 and J usage is TRBJ2-2; TRBD1, the table's D call, lacks a check against the DNA. TRBV21-1 is a recognized pseudogene. The CDR3 consists of 15 residues. CDR3 bases: TGTGCCAGCAACAGGACAGGGGAAGGGGCCGGGGAGCTGTTTTTT. This sequence encodes CASNRTGEGAGELFF.

The CDR3: CASSPMDRPYEQYF. CDR3 bases: TGTGCCAGCAGCCCGATGGACAGGCCCTACGAGCAGTACTTC. This chain uses TRBV5-6 with TRBJ2-7, with TRBD1 matching 7 bases. The junction had 6 bases not matched to a gene; V was cut back by 4 bases and J by 2 bases. From germline, CDR1 is SGHDT and CDR2 YYEEEE. The CDR3 length is 14 residues.

This rearrangement joins TRBV2 to TRBJ2-2, with a possible D match to TRBD2 (5 bases). Germline V lookup: CDR1 SNHLY, CDR2 FYNNEI. Between the trimmed V and J ends, which lost 7 bases and 2 bases, there was a span of 14 bases. The CDR3 is 15 amino acids. The CDR3 protein is CASIAGLPNTGELFF. CDR3 bases: TGTGCCAGCATAGCAGGACTCCCTAACACCGGGGAGCTGTTTTTT.

This clone came up once. V and J are TRBV5-1 and TRBJ2-7, with 8 nucleotides matching TRBD1. The CDR3 spans 14 residues. V shed 4 bases and J 4 bases; nucleotides not matched to a gene: 7. The germline V gene encodes CDR1 SGHRS and CDR2 YFSETQ. The CDR3 coding sequence is TGCGCCAGCAGCCTGGACAGGGAATTGTACGAGCAGTACTTC. The encoded protein is CASSLDRELYEQYF.

This clone was detected once. The junction and the germline gene differ at one end; a read error may be behind it. J is TRBJ2-5 and V is TRBV19; weak D call: TRBD2 (5 bases). The CDR3 is 12 amino acids. Per germline, CDR1 LNHDA and CDR2 SQIVND (reference sequence). The CDR3 is CASRDSQEAQYF. CDR3 DNA sequence: TGTGCCAGTAGGGACTCGCAAGAGGCCCAGTACTTC.

The chain couples TRBV7-9 to TRBJ2-2, with 7 positions matching TRBD2. The CDR3 is 16 amino acids. Looked up from germline, CDR1 is SEHNR and CDR2 is FQNEAQ (reference sequence). V was pared by 9 bases and J by 5 bases, with 15 bases of the junction left unmatched. The CDR3 reads CASRPARGKVTGELFF. CDR3 sequence (DNA): TGTGCCAGTCGCCCCGCGCGGGGGAAGGTGACCGGGGAGCTGTTTTTT.

The V call is TRBV6-4, the J call TRBJ1-6; D unclear. Germline V gene data show CDR1 as MRHNA and CDR2 as SNTAGT. V lost 4 bases and J lost 8, with 9 bases in between. The CDR3 sequence is 13 residues long. The DNA for the CDR3 is TGTGCCAGCAGTGCCGGGATTCATTCACCCCTCCACTTT. Protein product: CASSAGIHSPLHF.